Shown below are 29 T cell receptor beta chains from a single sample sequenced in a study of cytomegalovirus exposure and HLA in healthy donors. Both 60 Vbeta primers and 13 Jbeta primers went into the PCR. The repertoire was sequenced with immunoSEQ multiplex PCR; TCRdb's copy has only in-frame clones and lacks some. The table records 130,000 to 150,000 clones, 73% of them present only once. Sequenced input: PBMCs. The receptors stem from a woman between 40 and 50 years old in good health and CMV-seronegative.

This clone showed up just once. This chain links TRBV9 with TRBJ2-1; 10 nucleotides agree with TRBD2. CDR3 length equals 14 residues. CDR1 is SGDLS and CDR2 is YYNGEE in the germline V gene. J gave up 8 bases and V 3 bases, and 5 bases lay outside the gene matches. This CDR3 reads CASSAYGTSDEQFF. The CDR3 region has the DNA TGTGCCAGCAGCGCATACGGGACTAGCGATGAGCAGTTCTTC.

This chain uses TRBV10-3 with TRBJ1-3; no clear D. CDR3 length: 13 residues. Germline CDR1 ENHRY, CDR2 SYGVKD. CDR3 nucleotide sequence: TGTGCTAGTTCGCCGAACTCTGGAAACACCATATATTTT. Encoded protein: CASSPNSGNTIYF.

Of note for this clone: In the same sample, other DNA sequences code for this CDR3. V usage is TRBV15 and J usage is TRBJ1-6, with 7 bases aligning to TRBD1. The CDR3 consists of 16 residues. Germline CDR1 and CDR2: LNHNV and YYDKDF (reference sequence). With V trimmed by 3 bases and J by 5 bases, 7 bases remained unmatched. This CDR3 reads CATSRVPTGDNSPLHF. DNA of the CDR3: TGTGCCACCAGCAGGGTACCCACAGGGGATAATTCACCCCTCCACTTT.

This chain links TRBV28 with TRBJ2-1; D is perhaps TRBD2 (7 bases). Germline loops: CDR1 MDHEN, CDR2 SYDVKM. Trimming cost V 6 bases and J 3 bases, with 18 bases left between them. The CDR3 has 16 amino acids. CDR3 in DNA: TGTGCCAGCAGCCCTAGGGAGGGGGGGATCTACAATGAGCAGTTCTTC. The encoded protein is CASSPREGGIYNEQFF.

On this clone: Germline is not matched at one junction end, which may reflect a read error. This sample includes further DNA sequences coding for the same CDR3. The CDR3 region is CASSRPGTGEGSPLHF. CDR3 in DNA: TGTGCTAGCAGCCGACCCGGGACGGGGGAAGGTTCACCCCTCCACTTT. This chain connects TRBV6-6 to TRBJ1-6; D is possibly TRBD1 (5 bases). The CDR3 spans 16 residues. CDR1 and CDR2 (germline): MNHNY, SVGAGI (reference sequence).

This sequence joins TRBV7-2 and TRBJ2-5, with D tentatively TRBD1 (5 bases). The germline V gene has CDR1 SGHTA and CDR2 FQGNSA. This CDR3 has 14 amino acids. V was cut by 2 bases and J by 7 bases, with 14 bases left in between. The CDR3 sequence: CASSLQGHSTTQYF. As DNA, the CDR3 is TGTGCCAGCAGCTTACAGGGCCACAGTACGACCCAGTACTTC.

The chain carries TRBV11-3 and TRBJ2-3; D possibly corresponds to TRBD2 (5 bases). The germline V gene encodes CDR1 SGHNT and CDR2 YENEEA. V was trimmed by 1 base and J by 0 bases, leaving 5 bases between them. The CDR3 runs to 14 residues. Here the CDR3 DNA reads TGTGCCAGCAGCTTAGGCGGGAGCACAGATACGCAGTATTTT. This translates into CASSLGGSTDTQYF.

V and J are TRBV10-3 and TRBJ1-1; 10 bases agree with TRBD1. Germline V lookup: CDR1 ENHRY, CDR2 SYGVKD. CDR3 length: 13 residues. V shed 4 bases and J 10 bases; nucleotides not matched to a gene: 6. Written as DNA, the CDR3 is TGTGCCATCAGTGGACAGGGGGCTCGGTTAGCTTTCTTT. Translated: CAISGQGARLAFF.

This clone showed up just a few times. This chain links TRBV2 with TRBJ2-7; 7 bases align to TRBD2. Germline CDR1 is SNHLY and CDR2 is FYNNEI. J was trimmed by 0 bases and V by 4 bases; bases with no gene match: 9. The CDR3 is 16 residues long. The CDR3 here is CASSGILARSSYEQYF. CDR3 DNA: TGTGCCAGCAGTGGAATACTAGCGAGGAGCTCCTACGAGCAGTACTTC. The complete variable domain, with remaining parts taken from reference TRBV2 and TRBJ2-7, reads EPEVTQTPSHQVTQMGQEVILRCVPISNHLYFYWYRQILGQKVEFLVSFYNNEISEKSEIFDDQFSVERPDGSNFTLKIRSTKLEDSAMYFCASSGILARSSYEQYFGPGTRLTVT.

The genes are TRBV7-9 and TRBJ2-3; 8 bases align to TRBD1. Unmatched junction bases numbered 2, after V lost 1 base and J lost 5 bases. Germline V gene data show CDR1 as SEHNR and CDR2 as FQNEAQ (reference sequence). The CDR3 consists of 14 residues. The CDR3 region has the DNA TGTGCCAGCAGCTTAGGCAGGGGGCAAGATACGCAGTATTTT. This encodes CASSLGRGQDTQYF.

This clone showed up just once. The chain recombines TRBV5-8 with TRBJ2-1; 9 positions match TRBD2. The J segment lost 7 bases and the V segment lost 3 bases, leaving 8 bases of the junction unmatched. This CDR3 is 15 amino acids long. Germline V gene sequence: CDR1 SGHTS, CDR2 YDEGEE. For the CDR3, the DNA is TGTGCCAGCAGCTCGGGGCGGGGGGGCTTTAATGAGCAGTTCTTC. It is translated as CASSSGRGGFNEQFF.

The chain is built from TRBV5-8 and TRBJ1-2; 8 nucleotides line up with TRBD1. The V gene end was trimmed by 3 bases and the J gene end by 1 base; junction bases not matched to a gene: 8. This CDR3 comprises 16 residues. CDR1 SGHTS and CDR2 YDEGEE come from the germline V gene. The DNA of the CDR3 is TGTGCCAGCAGCTCCCGGGACAGGAATTATAACTATGGCTACACCTTC. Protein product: CASSSRDRNYNYGYTF.

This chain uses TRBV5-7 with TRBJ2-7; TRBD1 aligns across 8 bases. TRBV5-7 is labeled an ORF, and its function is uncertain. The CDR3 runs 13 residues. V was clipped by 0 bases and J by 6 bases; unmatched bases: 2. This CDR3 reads CASSLGTGSEQYF. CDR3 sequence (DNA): TGTGCCAGCAGCTTGGGGACAGGGTCCGAGCAGTACTTC.

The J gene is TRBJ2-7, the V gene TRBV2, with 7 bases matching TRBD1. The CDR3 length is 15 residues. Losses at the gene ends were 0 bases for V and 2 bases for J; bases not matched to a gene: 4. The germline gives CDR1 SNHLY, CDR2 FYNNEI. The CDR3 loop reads CASSEAIGTAYEQYF. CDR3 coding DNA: TGTGCCAGCAGTGAAGCGATCGGGACAGCCTACGAGCAGTACTTC.

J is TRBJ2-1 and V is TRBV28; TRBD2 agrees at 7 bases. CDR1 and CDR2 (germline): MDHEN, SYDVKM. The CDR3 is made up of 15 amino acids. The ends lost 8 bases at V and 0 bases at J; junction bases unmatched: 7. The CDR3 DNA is TGTGCCAGCTATACGGGGGGACTCTCCTACAATGAGCAGTTCTTC. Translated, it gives CASYTGGLSYNEQFF.

The CDR3 sequence is CASSGLAGSGELFF. CDR3 nucleotides: TGTGCCAGTAGTGGACTAGCCGGGTCCGGGGAGCTGTTTTTT. The chain has TRBV19 and TRBJ2-2; the match to TRBD2 covers 8 bases. The CDR3 contains 14 residues. CDR1 LNHDA and CDR2 SQIVND come from the germline V gene (reference sequence). After removal of 5 bases from V and 6 bases from J, the junction contained 5 bases not matched to a gene. The complete variable domain, with remaining parts taken from reference TRBV19 and TRBJ2-2, reads DGGITQSPKYLFRKEGQNVTLSCEQNLNHDAMYWYRQDPGQGLRLIYYSQIVNDFQKGDIAEGYSVSREKKESFPLTVTSAQKNPTAFYLCASSGLAGSGELFFGEGSRLTVL.

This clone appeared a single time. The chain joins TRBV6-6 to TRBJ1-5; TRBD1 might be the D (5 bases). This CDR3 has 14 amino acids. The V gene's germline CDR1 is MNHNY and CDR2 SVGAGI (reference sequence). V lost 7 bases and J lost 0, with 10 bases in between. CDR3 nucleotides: TGTGCCAGCAAAGGGGAAAATAGCAATCAGCCCCAGCATTTT. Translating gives CASKGENSNQPQHF.

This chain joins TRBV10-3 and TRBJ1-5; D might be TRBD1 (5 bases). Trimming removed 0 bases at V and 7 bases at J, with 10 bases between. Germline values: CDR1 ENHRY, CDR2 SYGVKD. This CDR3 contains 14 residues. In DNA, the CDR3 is TGTGCCATCAGTGAGTCTGGAGGGGAACAGCCCCAGCATTTT. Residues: CAISESGGEQPQHF.

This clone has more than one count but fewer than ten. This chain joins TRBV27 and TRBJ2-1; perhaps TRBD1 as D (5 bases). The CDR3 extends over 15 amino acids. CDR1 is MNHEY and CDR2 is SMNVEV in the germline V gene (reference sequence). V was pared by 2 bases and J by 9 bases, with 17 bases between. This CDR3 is CASSLKPTRDPEQFF. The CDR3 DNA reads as TGTGCCAGCAGTTTAAAGCCGACCAGGGATCCTGAGCAGTTCTTC.

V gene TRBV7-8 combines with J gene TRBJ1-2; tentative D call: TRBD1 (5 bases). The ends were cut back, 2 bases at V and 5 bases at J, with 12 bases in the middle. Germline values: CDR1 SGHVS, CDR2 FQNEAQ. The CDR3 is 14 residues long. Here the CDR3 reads CASSLSQSGYGYTF. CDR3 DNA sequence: TGTGCCAGCAGCTTATCGCAATCAGGGTATGGCTACACCTTC.

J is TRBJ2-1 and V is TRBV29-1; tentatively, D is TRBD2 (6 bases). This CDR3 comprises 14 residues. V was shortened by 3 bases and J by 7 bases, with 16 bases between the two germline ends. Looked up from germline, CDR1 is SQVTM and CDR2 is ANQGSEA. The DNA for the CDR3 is TGCAGCGTTGAGCCCCCCGCTAGCGCGAATGAGCAGTTCTTC. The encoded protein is CSVEPPASANEQFF.

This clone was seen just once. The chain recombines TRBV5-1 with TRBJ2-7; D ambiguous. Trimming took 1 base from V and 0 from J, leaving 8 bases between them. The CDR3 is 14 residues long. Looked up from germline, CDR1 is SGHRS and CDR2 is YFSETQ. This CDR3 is CASSLNQDSYEQYV. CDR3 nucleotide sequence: TGCGCCAGCAGCTTGAACCAGGACTCCTACGAGCAGTACGTC.

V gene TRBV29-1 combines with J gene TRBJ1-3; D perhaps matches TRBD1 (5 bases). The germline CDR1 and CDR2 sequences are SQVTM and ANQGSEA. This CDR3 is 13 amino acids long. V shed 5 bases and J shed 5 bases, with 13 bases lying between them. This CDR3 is CSVLGPDRNTIYF. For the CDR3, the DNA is TGCAGCGTTCTGGGGCCGGATCGAAACACCATATATTTT.

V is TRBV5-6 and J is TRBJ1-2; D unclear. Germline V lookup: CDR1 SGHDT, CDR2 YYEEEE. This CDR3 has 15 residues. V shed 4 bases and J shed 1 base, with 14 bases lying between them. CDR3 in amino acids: CASSPGVGYNYGYTF. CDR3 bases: TGTGCCAGCAGCCCGGGTGTCGGGTATAACTATGGCTACACCTTC.

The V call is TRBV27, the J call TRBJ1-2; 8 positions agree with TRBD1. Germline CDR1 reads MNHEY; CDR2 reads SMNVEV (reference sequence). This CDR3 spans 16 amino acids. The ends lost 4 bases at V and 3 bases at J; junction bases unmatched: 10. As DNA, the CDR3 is TGTGCCAGCAGTTCACCTCAGGGGGCGCGTGACTATGGCTACACCTTC. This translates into CASSSPQGARDYGYTF.

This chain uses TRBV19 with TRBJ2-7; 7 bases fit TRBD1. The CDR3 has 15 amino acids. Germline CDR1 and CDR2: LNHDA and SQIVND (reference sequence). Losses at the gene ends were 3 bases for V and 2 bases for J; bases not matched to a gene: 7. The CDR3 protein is CASSMSGQGAYEQYF. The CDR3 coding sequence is TGTGCCAGTAGTATGTCGGGTCAGGGGGCCTACGAGCAGTACTTC.

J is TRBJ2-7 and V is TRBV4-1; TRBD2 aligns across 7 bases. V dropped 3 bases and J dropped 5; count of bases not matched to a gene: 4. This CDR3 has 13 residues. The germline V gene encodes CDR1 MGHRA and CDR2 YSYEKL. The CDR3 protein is CASSQIAGDEQYF. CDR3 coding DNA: TGCGCCAGCAGCCAGATAGCGGGCGACGAGCAGTACTTC.

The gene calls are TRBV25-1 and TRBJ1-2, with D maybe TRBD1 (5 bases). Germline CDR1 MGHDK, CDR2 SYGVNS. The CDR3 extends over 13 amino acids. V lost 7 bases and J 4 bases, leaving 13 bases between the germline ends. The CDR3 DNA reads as TGTGCCAGCACTACCTCAGACAGCTATGGCTACACCTTC. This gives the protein CASTTSDSYGYTF.

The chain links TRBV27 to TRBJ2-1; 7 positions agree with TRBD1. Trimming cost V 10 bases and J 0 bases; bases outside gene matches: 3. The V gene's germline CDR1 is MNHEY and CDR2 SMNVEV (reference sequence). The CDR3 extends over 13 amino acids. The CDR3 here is CATGTASYNEQFF. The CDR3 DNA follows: TGTGCCACTGGGACAGCCTCCTACAATGAGCAGTTCTTC.